The rows below give T cell receptor beta chains drawn from one sample of a study of blood T cell repertoires in COVID-19. Sequenced by immunoSEQ multiplex PCR; TCRdb stores in-frame clones only, minus some. The sample yields 150,000 to 200,000 clones, 80% to 95% seen once. Sequenced material: peripheral blood. All receptors derive from a man aged 45 to 65 with acute or convalescent COVID-19. CDR3s include the opening cysteine and the closing phenylalanine or tryptophan. Only some rows state a clone size, as once, few, many or a class for expanded clones.

j_call v_call clone_size cdr3_aa
TRBJ1-1 TRBV27 - CASSPFQVYTEAFF
TRBJ2-1 TRBV29-1 - CSGLAGEYFDEQFF
TRBJ1-2 TRBV2 - CASTNRVEAFGYTF
TRBJ2-5 TRBV19 - CASSSLLGGFQETQYF
TRBJ1-1 TRBV5-1 once CASNSGDSYTEAFF
TRBJ2-3 TRBV16 once CASSQSAGSADTQYF
TRBJ1-5 TRBV28 - CASNSVGSNQPQHF
TRBJ2-3 TRBV5-6 - CASSLLLVHPSTDTQYF
TRBJ2-3 TRBV7-9 - CASSLKAGAQYF
TRBJ2-2 TRBV7-3 - CASSFFTGGELFF
TRBJ1-6 TRBV7-9 - CASSLTALNSPLHF
TRBJ1-6 TRBV28 - CASYSGYSPLHF
TRBJ1-2 TRBV11-2 - CASSYGSNIGYTF
TRBJ2-7 TRBV4-1 - CASSQRTGDEQYF
TRBJ2-5 TRBV6-6 - CASSRTTGPETQYF
TRBJ2-7 TRBV30 - CAWSIGRSGREDEQYF
TRBJ2-3 TRBV9 - CASSVVLAGDGTDTQYF
TRBJ1-1 TRBV27 - CASSLVGVHTEAFF
TRBJ2-1 TRBV7-3 - CASSPDRGPPNEQFF
TRBJ1-2 TRBV10-1 - CASSEGQGLGYTF